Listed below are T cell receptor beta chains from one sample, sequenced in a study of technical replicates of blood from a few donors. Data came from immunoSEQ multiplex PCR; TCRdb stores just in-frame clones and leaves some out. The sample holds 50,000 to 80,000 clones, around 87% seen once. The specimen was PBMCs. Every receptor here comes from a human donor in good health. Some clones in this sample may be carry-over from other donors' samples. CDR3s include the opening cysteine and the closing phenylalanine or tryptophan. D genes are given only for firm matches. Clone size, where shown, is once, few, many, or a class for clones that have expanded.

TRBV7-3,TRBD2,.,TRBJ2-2,CASSLSGGRATGELFF,TGTGCCAGCAGCTTATCTGGCGGGAGGGCCACCGGGGAGCTGTTTTTT
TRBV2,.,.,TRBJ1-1,CASSVGTPGVGTEAFF,TGTGCCAGCAGTGTAGGAACACCCGGAGTCGGCACTGAAGCTTTCTTT
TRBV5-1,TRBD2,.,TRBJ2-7,CASTLLAGGPKEQYF,TGCGCCAGCACCCTACTAGCGGGAGGGCCGAAGGAGCAGTACTTC
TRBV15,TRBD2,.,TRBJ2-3,CATSTHPAGGSADTQYF,TGTGCCACCAGCACCCACCCCGCGGGGGGTTCGGCGGATACGCAGTATTTT
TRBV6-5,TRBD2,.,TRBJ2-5,CASSYSVTSGTGTQYF,TGTGCCAGCAGTTACTCGGTTACTAGCGGAACGGGGACCCAGTACTTC
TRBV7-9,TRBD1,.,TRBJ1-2,CASSRTYGQDLYGYTF,TGTGCCAGCAGCCGAACCTACGGACAGGATCTATATGGCTACACCTTC
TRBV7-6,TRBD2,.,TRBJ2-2,CASSTLADSHRIGGELFF,TGTGCCAGCAGCACACTAGCGGACAGCCACCGGATCGGCGGGGAGCTGTTTTTT
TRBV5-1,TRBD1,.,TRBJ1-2,CASSPGQGGYTF,TGCGCCAGCAGCCCAGGACAGGGTGGCTACACCTTC
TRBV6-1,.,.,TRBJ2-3,CASGRLASTDTQYF,TGTGCCAGCGGGAGGCTAGCCAGCACAGATACGCAGTATTTT
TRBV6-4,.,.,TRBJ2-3,CASSSGGTDTQYF,TGTGCCAGCAGTTCCGGGGGCACAGATACGCAGTATTTT
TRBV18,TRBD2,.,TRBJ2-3,CASSPIGGAQDTQYF,TGTGCCAGCTCACCCATCGGGGGGGCGCAAGATACGCAGTATTTT
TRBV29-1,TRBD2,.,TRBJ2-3,CSVERLGNRGGGAQYF,TGCAGCGTTGAACGGTTGGGCAACCGGGGGGGCGGGGCGCAGTATTTT
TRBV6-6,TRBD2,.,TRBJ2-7,CASSLSGSSYEQYF,TGTGCCAGCAGTTTAAGCGGGAGCTCCTACGAGCAGTACTTC
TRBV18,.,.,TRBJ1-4,CASSPDRRNEKLFF,TGTGCCAGCTCACCGGACAGAAGAAATGAAAAACTGTTTTTT
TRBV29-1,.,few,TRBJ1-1,CSVFEQMNTEAFF,TGCAGCGTTTTTGAACAGATGAACACTGAAGCTTTCTTT
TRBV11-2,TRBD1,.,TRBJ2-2,CASTQRQGSGTGELFF,TGTGCCAGCACCCAACGACAGGGTAGTGGCACCGGGGAGCTGTTTTTT
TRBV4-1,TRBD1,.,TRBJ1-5,CASSRTGYSNQPQHF,TGCGCCAGCAGCCGGACAGGGTATAGCAATCAGCCCCAGCATTTT
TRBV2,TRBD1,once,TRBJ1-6,CASSGDRGSPLHF,TGTGCCAGCAGTGGGGACAGGGGTTCACCCCTCCACTTT
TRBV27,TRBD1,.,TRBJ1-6,CASSSGTGYNSPLHF,TGTGCCAGCAGTTCCGGGACAGGGTATAATTCACCCCTCCACTTT
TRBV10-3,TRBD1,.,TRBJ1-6,CAIRAEQGASNSPLHF,TGTGCCATCAGGGCGGAACAGGGGGCGAGTAATTCACCCCTCCACTTT
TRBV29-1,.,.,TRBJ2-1,CSVQDEQFF,TGCAGCGTTCAGGATGAGCAGTTCTTC
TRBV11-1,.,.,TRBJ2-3,CASSLHGGFTDTQYF,TGTGCCAGCAGCTTACATGGCGGATTCACAGATACGCAGTATTTT
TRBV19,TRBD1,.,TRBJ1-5,CASLSGTGEANQPQHF,TGTGCCAGCCTGTCCGGGACAGGGGAGGCCAATCAGCCCCAGCATTTT
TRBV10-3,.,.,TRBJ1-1,CAISERGITEAFF,TGTGCCATCAGTGAGAGGGGAATCACTGAAGCTTTCTTT